Detailed here is one T cell receptor (beta chain). Its antigen is unknown. Per-base qualities were not stored, and no clone one base away is much larger. Library construction relied on the immunoSEQ multiplex PCR assay. TCRdb retrieved this table from immuneACCESS and kept in-frame rearrangements only. Not all clones are present; in checked studies, unresolved V genes account for under half, and no reason is known for the remainder. Present in this sample are tens of thousands of clones, roughly 91% of which were seen just once. The ten largest clones capture roughly 1% of the sample. The sample comes from a study of T cell changes during pregnancy in multiple sclerosis (dated by TCRdb to about 2019). General notes on the study: Changes in the T cell repertoire over the course of pregnancy were examined in this study in women with multiple sclerosis.

The CDR3, from cysteine to phenylalanine, totals 15 residues. This entry keeps only the CDR3 DNA: 45 bases, framed from base 1. V is reduced by 4 bases and J by 9 bases, leaving a spacing of 19 bases between them. The germline V gene sets CDR1 to MGHDK and CDR2 to SYGVNS. The source material was peripheral blood, sampled in the first trimester of pregnancy. The TCR was taken from a female donor with multiple sclerosis, enrolled in a pregnancy study. The chain uses TRBV25-1 and TRBJ2-1; the D gene is perhaps TRBD2, from 6 matching bases. In nucleotide form, the sequence is TGTGCCAGCAGTGGACTAGTGCCCTTTAGTAGTGAGCAGTTCTTC. Its protein is CASSGLVPFSSEQFF.